This is a list of T cell receptor beta chains from one sample in a study of blood T cell repertoires in COVID-19. Sequencing was performed with immunoSEQ multiplex PCR; in TCRdb, only in-frame clones are kept and a portion is missing. The table includes around 380,000 clones, 87% detected once. What was sequenced was PBMCs or T cells enriched from blood (not recorded which). Receptor source: a man between 25 and 39 years old who had recovered from COVID-19. CDR3s include the opening cysteine and the closing phenylalanine or tryptophan. A D gene is named only where the DNA matches it firmly. Where a row states a size, it is once, few, many or the class of an expanded clone; other rows omit it.

. | 13 | TRBD1 | TRBJ2-3 | TRBV11-3 | TGTGCCAGCAGCTTCCTACAGGGGTATACGCAGTATTTT | CASSFLQGYTQYF
. | 14 | . | TRBJ1-2 | TRBV18 | TGTGCCAGCTCACCTTTGACAGTCTTCTATGGCTACACCTTC | CASSPLTVFYGYTF
. | 12 | . | TRBJ2-2 | TRBV2 | TGTGCCAGCAGGGGGGCCGTCGGGGAGCTGTTTTTT | CASRGAVGELFF
. | 15 | TRBD1 | TRBJ2-3 | TRBV5-6 | TGTGCCAGCAGCCGGGACAGGGGGCGCAGAGATACGCAGTATTTT | CASSRDRGRRDTQYF
. | 13 | . | TRBJ2-3 | TRBV6-5 | TGTGCCAGCAGCTATATGAACACAGATACGCAGTATTTT | CASSYMNTDTQYF
. | 15 | TRBD1 | TRBJ2-7 | TRBV11-2 | TGTGCCAGCAGCATCCCGGGACAGGGATCTCGGGAGCAGTACTTC | CASSIPGQGSREQYF
. | 13 | . | TRBJ1-2 | TRBV10-1 | TGCGCCAGCAGTGAATCCAGGTCCTATGGCTACACCTTC | CASSESRSYGYTF
. | 13 | . | TRBJ1-1 | TRBV19 | TGTGCCAGTAGAGAGCCCCGAGACACTGAAGCTTTCTTT | CASREPRDTEAFF
. | 16 | . | TRBJ2-6 | TRBV5-6 | TGTGCCACCACGAGGGCGGGGAGCTCTGGGGCCAACGTCCTGACTTTC | CATTRAGSSGANVLTF
. | 18 | TRBD1 | TRBJ2-1 | TRBV29-1 | TGCAGCGTCGCCACGGTACAGGGGGATCCCACGATCTACAATGAGCAGTTCTTC | CSVATVQGDPTIYNEQFF
. | 13 | . | TRBJ2-7 | TRBV7-2 | TGTGCCAGCAGCCTCCCCTCCTCCTACGAGCAGTACTTC | CASSLPSSYEQYF
. | 17 | . | TRBJ2-7 | TRBV23-1 | TGCGCCAGCAGTCAATCTACCATCACAGGTTCCACATACGAGCAGTACTTC | CASSQSTITGSTYEQYF
. | 14 | TRBD1 | TRBJ2-1 | TRBV10-3 | TGTGCCATCAGTGAGCCCGGACAGGGCAATGAGCAGTTCTTC | CAISEPGQGNEQFF
few | 13 | . | TRBJ2-2 | TRBV27 | TGTGCCAGCAGCCCCGGACTGGCCGGGGAGCTGTTTTTT | CASSPGLAGELFF
. | 16 | . | TRBJ1-2 | TRBV4-3 | TGCGCCAGCAGCCAAGACTGGACACCTCTCCGGCGTGGCTACACCTTC | CASSQDWTPLRRGYTF
. | 18 | . | TRBJ2-4 | TRBV7-9 | TGTGCCAGCAGCCCCGATTCAGGGGGGTTGGTAGCCAAAAACATTCAGTACTTC | CASSPDSGGLVAKNIQYF
once | 12 | . | TRBJ1-1 | TRBV5-1 | TGCGCCAGCAGCGGGGCATCGACTGAAGCTTTCTTT | CASSGASTEAFF
. | 11 | . | TRBJ1-3 | TRBV6-5 | TGTGCCACCCAGTGGGGAAACACCATATATTTT | CATQWGNTIYF
. | 16 | TRBD1 | TRBJ1-2 | TRBV13 | TGTGCCAGCAGCTTCCCGAGGGGGACAGGGAACTATGGCTACACCTTC | CASSFPRGTGNYGYTF
. | 14 | . | TRBJ1-2 | TRBV27 | TGTGCCAGCAGTACACTAGGGGGTAACTATGGCTACACCTTC | CASSTLGGNYGYTF
. | 14 | . | TRBJ1-4 | TRBV18 | TGTGCCAGCTCGGGGAGTGCAACTAATGAAAAACTGTTTTTT | CASSGSATNEKLFF
. | 14 | TRBD1 | TRBJ2-2 | TRBV10-3 | TGTGCCATCAGGACAGGGGGCAACACCGGGGAGCTGTTTTTT | CAIRTGGNTGELFF
. | 19 | TRBD2 | TRBJ2-3 | TRBV7-8 | TGTGCCAGCAGCTACTCGGAGGGAACTAGCGGGGATCACACAGATACGCAGTATTTT | CASSYSEGTSGDHTDTQYF
once | 13 | . | TRBJ1-5 | TRBV19 | TGTGCCAGTAGGACGGGAGGCAATCAGCCCCAGCATTTT | CASRTGGNQPQHF
. | 15 | TRBD1 | TRBJ2-7 | TRBV6-1 | TGTGCCAGCAGTGAAGATGACAGGGGGAGGTACGAGCAGTACTTC | CASSEDDRGRYEQYF
. | 17 | . | TRBJ1-4 | TRBV3-1/TRBV3-2 | TGTGCCAGCAGCCAAGATCGGGGGGGTGGAACTAATGAAAAACTGTTTTTT | CASSQDRGGGTNEKLFF
. | 17 | TRBD2 | TRBJ2-7 | TRBV4-2 | TGTGCCAGCAGCCAAGAAGGGTCAGCGGGGATCTCCTACGAGCAGTACTTC | CASSQEGSAGISYEQYF
. | 16 | TRBD1 | TRBJ2-2 | TRBV5-1 | TGCGCCAGCAGCTTGACCACGGCAGGGGGCTTCGGGGAGCTGTTTTTT | CASSLTTAGGFGELFF
. | 15 | . | TRBJ1-4 | TRBV6-1 | TGTGCCAGCAGTGAAGCGGGGGGGGCGAATGAAAAACTGTTTTTT | CASSEAGGANEKLFF
once | 16 | . | TRBJ2-7 | TRBV11-2 | TGTGCCAGCAGGGCCCTTATCGGAGGCAGGCGCTACGAGCAGTACTTC | CASRALIGGRRYEQYF
. | 13 | . | TRBJ2-2 | TRBV29-1 | TGCAGCGTTACCCAAAGGGGGACCGGGGAGCTGTTTTTT | CSVTQRGTGELFF
. | 11 | . | TRBJ1-1 | TRBV18 | TGTGCCAGCTCTTCGGGCACTGAAGCTTTCTTT | CASSSGTEAFF
. | 17 | . | TRBJ2-7 | TRBV7-2 | TGTGCCAGCAGCTTAAAAATCCGGGCCCCGAGGGAGCACGAGCAGTACTTC | CASSLKIRAPREHEQYF